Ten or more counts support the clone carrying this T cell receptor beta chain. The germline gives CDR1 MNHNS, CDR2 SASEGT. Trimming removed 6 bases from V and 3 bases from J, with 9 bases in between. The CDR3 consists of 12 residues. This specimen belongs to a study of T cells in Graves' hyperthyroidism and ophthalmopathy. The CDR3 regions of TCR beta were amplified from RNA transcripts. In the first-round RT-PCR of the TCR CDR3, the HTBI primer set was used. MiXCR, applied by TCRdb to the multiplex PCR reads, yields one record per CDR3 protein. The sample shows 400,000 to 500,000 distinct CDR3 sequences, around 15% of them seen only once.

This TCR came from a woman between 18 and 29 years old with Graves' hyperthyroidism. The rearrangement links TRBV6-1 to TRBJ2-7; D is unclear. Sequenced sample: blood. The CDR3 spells CASSNGGYEQYF. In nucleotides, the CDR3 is TGTGCCAGCAGCAACGGCGGCTACGAGCAGTACTTC.